Reported below is one TCR beta chain. These data originate in a study of blood T cells in healthy people across ages. V gave up 1 base and J gave up 8 bases, with 21 bases separating them. Per germline, CDR1 GTSNPN and CDR2 SVGIG (reference sequence). The CDR3 loop spans 17 amino acids. Combining a sample-barcoded 5' primer with a J-beta primer mix, a second PCR ran for about 7 to 11 cycles. TCRdb reprocessed the 5' RACE reads with MiXCR, giving one entry per CDR3 protein. Of over 500,000 distinct CDR3 sequences in the sample, roughly a quarter were seen once. The data also belong to a second study, concerning T cells of mothers and their children.

The chain joins TRBV30 to TRBJ1-6; D possibly corresponds to TRBD1 (5 bases). The sequenced material came from blood. The TCR comes from a boy aged 2 to 10 in good health. The CDR3 DNA follows: TGTGCCTGGAGTGCACCGGTCGGGGCCCCCATGGATTCACCCCTCCACTTT. The encoded protein is CAWSAPVGAPMDSPLHF. The variable domain in full, with the rest retrieved from reference TRBV30 and TRBJ1-6, is SQTIHQWPATLVQPVGSPLSLECTVEGTSNPNLYWYRQAAGRGLQLLFYSVGIGQISSEVPQNLSASRPQDRQFILSSKKLLLSDSGFYLCAWSAPVGAPMDSPLHFGNGTRLTVT.